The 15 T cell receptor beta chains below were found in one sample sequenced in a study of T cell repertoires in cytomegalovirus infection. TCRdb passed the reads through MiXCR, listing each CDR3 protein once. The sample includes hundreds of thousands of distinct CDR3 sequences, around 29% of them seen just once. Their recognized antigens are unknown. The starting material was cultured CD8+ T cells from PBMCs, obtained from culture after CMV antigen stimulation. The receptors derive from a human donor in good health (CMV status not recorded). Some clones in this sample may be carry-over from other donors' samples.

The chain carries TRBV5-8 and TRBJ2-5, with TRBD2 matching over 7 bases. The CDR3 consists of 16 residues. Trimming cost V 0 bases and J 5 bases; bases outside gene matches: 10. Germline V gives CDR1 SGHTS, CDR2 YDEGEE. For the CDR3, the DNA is TGTGCCAGCAGCTTGGGCCAGCGGGGACCACTGGAGACCCAGTACTTC. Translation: CASSLGQRGPLETQYF.

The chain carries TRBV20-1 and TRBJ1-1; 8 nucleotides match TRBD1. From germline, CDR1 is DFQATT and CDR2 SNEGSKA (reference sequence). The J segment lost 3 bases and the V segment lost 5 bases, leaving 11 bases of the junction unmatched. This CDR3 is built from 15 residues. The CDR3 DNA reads TGCAGTGCTGGTACAGGGGGGGGTAGGGACACTGAAGCTTTCTTT. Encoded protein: CSAGTGGGRDTEAFF.

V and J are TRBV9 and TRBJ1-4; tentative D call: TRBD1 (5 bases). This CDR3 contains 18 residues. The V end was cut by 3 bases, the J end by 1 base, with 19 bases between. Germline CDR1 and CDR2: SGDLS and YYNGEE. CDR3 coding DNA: TGTGCCAGCAGCGGACCCGGGACCTATCTGCAAACTAATGAAAAACTGTTTTTT. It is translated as CASSGPGTYLQTNEKLFF.

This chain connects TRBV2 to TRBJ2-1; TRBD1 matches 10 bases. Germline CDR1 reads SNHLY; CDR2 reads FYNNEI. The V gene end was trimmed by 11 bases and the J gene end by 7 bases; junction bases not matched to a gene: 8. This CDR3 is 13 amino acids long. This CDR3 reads CAFGGTGVNEQFF. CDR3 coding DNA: TGTGCCTTTGGAGGGACAGGGGTGAATGAGCAGTTCTTC.

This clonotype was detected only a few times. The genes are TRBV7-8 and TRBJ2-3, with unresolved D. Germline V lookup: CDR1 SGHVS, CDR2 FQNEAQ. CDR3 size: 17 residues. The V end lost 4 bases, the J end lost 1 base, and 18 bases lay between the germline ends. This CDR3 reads CASSSRKGSVGTDTQYF. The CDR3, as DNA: TGTGCCAGCAGCTCCCGCAAGGGATCGGTTGGCACAGATACGCAGTATTTT.

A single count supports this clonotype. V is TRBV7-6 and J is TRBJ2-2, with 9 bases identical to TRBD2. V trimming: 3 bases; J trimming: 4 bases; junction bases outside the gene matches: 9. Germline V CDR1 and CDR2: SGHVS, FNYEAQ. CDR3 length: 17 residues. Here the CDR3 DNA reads TGTGCCAGCAGCTTTAAAGCGGGGGGCCCACCCACCGGGGAGCTGTTTTTT. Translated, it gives CASSFKAGGPPTGELFF.

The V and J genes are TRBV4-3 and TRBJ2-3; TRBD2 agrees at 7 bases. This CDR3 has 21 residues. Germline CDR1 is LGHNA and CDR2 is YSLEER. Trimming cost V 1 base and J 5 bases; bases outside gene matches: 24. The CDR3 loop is CASSQGSQGGLAGGFEDTQYF. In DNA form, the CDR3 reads TGCGCCAGCAGCCAAGGTAGCCAGGGTGGCCTAGCCGGGGGGTTCGAAGATACGCAGTATTTT.

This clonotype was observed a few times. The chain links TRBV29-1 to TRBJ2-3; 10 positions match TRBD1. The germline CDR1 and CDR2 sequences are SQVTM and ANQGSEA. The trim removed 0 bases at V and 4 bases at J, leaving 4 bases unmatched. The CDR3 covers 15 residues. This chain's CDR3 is CSVEDGQGVADTQYF. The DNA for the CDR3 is TGCAGCGTTGAAGACGGACAGGGGGTGGCAGATACGCAGTATTTT.

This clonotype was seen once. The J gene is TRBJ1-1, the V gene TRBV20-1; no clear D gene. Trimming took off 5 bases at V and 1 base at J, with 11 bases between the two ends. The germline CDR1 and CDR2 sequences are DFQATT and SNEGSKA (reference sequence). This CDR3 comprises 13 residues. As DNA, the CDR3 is TGCAGTGCTGTCACACCGGGGAACACTGAAGCTTTCTTT. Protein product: CSAVTPGNTEAFF.

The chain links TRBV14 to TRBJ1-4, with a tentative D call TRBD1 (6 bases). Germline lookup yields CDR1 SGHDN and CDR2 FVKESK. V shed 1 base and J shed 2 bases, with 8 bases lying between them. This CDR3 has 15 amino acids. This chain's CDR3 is CASSQVQGTNEKLFF. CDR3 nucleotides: TGTGCCAGCAGCCAAGTTCAGGGGACTAATGAAAAACTGTTTTTT.

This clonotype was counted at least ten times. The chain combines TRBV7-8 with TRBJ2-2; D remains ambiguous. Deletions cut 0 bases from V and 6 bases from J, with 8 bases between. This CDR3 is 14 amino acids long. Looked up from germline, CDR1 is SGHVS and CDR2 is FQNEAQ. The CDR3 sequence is CASSLAWGSGELFF. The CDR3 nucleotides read TGTGCCAGCAGCTTAGCGTGGGGATCCGGGGAGCTGTTTTTT.

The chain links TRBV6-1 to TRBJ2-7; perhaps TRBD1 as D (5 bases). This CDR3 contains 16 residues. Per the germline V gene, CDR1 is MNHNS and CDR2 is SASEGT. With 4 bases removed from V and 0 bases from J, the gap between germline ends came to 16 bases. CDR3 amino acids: CASSVQGATHSYEQYV. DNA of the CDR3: TGTGCCAGCAGTGTGCAAGGGGCGACCCACTCCTACGAGCAGTACGTC.

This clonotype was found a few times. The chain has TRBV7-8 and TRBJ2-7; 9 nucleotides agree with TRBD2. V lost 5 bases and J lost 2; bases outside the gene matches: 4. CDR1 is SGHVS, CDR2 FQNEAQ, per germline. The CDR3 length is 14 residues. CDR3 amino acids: CASSQAGGAYEQYV. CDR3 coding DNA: TGTGCCAGCAGCCAAGCGGGGGGAGCCTACGAGCAGTACGTC.

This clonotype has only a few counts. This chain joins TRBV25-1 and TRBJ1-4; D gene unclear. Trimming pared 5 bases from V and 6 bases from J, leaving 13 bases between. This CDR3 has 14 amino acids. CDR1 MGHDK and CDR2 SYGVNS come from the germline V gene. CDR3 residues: CASSRPDLDEKLFF. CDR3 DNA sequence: TGTGCCAGCAGTCGTCCGGATCTGGATGAAAAACTGTTTTTT.

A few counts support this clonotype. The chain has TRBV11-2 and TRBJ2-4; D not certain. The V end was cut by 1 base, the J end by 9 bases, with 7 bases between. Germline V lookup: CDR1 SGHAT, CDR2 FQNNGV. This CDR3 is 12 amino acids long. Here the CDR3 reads CASSLGTTIQYF. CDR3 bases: TGTGCCAGCAGCTTAGGGACGACCATTCAGTACTTC.